The 16 T cell receptor beta chains listed next were all sequenced from one sample in a study of blood T cell repertoires in COVID-19. Measured with immunoSEQ multiplex PCR; TCRdb has only the in-frame clones, and not every one. Found here are some 97,000 clones, roughly 87% of them singletons; the top ten hold more than 5.5%. The specimen was peripheral blood. The receptors stem from an older woman with acute or convalescent COVID-19.

In DNA form, the CDR3 reads TGTGCCAGCAGCGCGACAGGGATGGCCGAGACCCAGTACTTC. It encodes CASSATGMAETQYF. J is TRBJ2-5 and V is TRBV11-2; 7 positions agree with TRBD1. The CDR3 totals 14 residues. Germline V CDR1 and CDR2: SGHAT, FQNNGV. V gave up 5 bases and J gave up 5 bases; unmatched junction bases: 8.

The chain recombines TRBV19 with TRBJ1-2; the match to TRBD1 covers 7 bases. Trimming at V came to 4 bases and at J to 6 bases, leaving 8 bases not matched to a gene. The CDR3 spans 14 residues. Germline V CDR1 and CDR2: LNHDA, SQIVND (reference sequence). In nucleotides, the CDR3 is TGTGCCAGTAGTACGACGACAGGGACGGATGGCTACACCTTC. As protein: CASSTTTGTDGYTF. Full variable domain (outside the CDR3, taken from reference TRBV19 and TRBJ1-2): DGGITQSPKYLFRKEGQNVTLSCEQNLNHDAMYWYRQDPGQGLRLIYYSQIVNDFQKGDIAEGYSVSREKKESFPLTVTSAQKNPTAFYLCASSTTTGTDGYTFGSGTRLTVV.

The rearrangement links TRBV13 to TRBJ2-3, with 7 nucleotides matching TRBD2. The length of the CDR3 is 14 residues. Germline V gene lookup returns CDR1 PRHDT and CDR2 FYEKMQ (reference sequence). Losses at the gene ends were 2 bases for V and 5 bases for J; bases not matched to a gene: 4. CDR3 nucleotide sequence: TGTGCCAGCAGCTTAAGCGGGACTGGAGATACGCAGTATTTT. Protein product: CASSLSGTGDTQYF. The full variable domain, rest sourced from reference TRBV13 and TRBJ2-3, is AAGVIQSPRHLIKEKRETATLKCYPIPRHDTVYWYQQGPGQDPQFLISFYEKMQSDKGSIPDRFSAQQFSDYHSELNMSSLELGDSALYFCASSLSGTGDTQYFGPGTRLTVL.

V is TRBV5-8 and J is TRBJ2-5; no definite D call. CDR3 length: 11 residues. The ends were cut back, 4 bases at V and 7 bases at J, with 8 bases in the middle. Germline values: CDR1 SGHTS, CDR2 YDEGEE. CDR3 sequence (DNA): TGTGCCAGCAGCCCCCTAGGGACCCAGTACTTC. This encodes CASSPLGTQYF.

DNA for the CDR3: TGTGCCACCAGCAGAGAAGGGGCTTGGGACACTGAAGCTTTCTTT. Residues: CATSREGAWDTEAFF. The rearrangement uses TRBV15 and TRBJ1-1; a possible D gene is TRBD1 (5 bases). Germline CDR1 is LNHNV and CDR2 is YYDKDF (reference sequence). V was shortened by 0 bases and J by 3 bases, with 11 bases between the two germline ends. The CDR3 runs to 15 residues.

This clone appeared once. This chain connects TRBV5-1 to TRBJ1-2, with 8 nucleotides matching TRBD1. Trimming removed 1 base from V and 4 bases from J; junction bases left unmatched: 6. Germline CDR1 is SGHRS and CDR2 is YFSETQ. This CDR3 contains 15 residues. CDR3 amino acids: CASSLNPGGAYGYTF. The CDR3 nucleotides read TGCGCCAGCAGCTTGAATCCAGGGGGCGCCTATGGCTACACCTTC.

This clone has only one observation. The J gene is TRBJ1-5, the V gene TRBV2, with TRBD1 matching 8 bases. The J segment lost 7 bases and the V segment lost 8 bases, leaving 10 bases of the junction unmatched. CDR1 and CDR2 (germline): SNHLY, FYNNEI. The CDR3 length is 14 residues. The CDR3 here is CASSGGRQGQPQHF. In DNA, the CDR3 is TGTGCCAGCTCAGGGGGCCGGCAGGGGCAGCCCCAGCATTTT.

J is TRBJ1-2 and V is TRBV5-1; 9 nucleotides line up with TRBD1. Looked up from germline, CDR1 is SGHRS and CDR2 is YFSETQ. The CDR3 runs 14 residues. Germline trimming cut 0 bases from V and 6 bases from J; bases unmatched to any gene: 3. The CDR3 region has the DNA TGCGCCAGCAGCTTGGTGGGACAGGGAGATGGCTACACCTTC. This gives the protein CASSLVGQGDGYTF.

The chain links TRBV28 to TRBJ1-5, with 7 bases that match TRBD1. The CDR3 runs to 16 residues. Germline lookup yields CDR1 MDHEN and CDR2 SYDVKM. V shed 3 bases, J shed 3 bases, and the junction held 8 bases outside the gene matches. In DNA, the CDR3 is TGTGCCAGCAGTTTGGCCCGGGACAGCCCCAATCAGCCCCAGCATTTT. Encoded protein: CASSLARDSPNQPQHF.

This clone was recorded only once. V is TRBV20-1 and J is TRBJ2-7; 8 bases agree with TRBD2. The CDR3 runs to 14 residues. Looked up from germline, CDR1 is DFQATT and CDR2 is SNEGSKA (reference sequence). V was pared by 3 bases and J by 2 bases, with 6 bases of the junction left unmatched. CDR3 nucleotide sequence: TGCAGTGCTAGTCTACTAGCGGTGGCCTACGAGCAGTACTTC. It translates to CSASLLAVAYEQYF.

The chain links TRBV4-1 to TRBJ2-5, with TRBD2 matching 9 bases. CDR1 is MGHRA and CDR2 is YSYEKL in the germline V gene. CDR3 length equals 17 residues. J gave up 2 bases and V 0 bases, and 7 bases lay outside the gene matches. CDR3 coding DNA: TGCGCCAGCAGCCAAGAGGGGGGACTAGCCAGACAAGAGACCCAGTACTTC. Its translation is CASSQEGGLARQETQYF.

The chain carries TRBV5-4 and TRBJ1-6; 10 bases align to TRBD1. Trimming cost V 4 bases and J 9 bases; bases outside gene matches: 4. The germline V gene encodes CDR1 SGHNT and CDR2 YYREEE (reference sequence). There are 14 residues in the CDR3. CDR3 bases: TGTGCCAGCAGCATGGGACAGGGGTCTTCACCCCTCCACTTT. Translated: CASSMGQGSSPLHF. Looking up the rest from reference TRBV5-4 and TRBJ1-6 gives the full variable domain: ETGVTQSPTHLIKTRGQQVTLRCSSQSGHNTVSWYQQALGQGPQFIFQYYREEENGRGNFPPRFSGLQFPNYSSELNVNALELDDSALYLCASSMGQGSSPLHFGNGTRLTVT.

The rearrangement joins TRBV5-5 to TRBJ2-3, with 12 bases matching TRBD2. Per germline, CDR1 SGHKS and CDR2 YYEKEE (reference sequence). The CDR3 sequence is 15 residues long. With 4 bases clipped from V and 4 bases from J, the junction kept 4 bases outside the gene matches. The CDR3 is CASSALAGGADTQYF. The CDR3 region has the DNA TGTGCCAGCAGCGCACTAGCGGGAGGAGCAGATACGCAGTATTTT.

CDR3 bases: TGCGCCAGCAGTGTCACAGGGGATAGTCAGCCCCAGCATTTT. It translates to CASSVTGDSQPQHF. This chain uses TRBV10-2 with TRBJ1-5, with TRBD1 matching 7 bases. The length of the CDR3 is 14 residues. J gave up 6 bases and V 4 bases, and 6 bases lay outside the gene matches. Germline loops: CDR1 WSHSY, CDR2 SAAADI.

The CDR3 DNA is TGTGCTAGTTTCTTCCAGGCCGCGAACACTGAAGCTTTCTTT. It specifies CASFFQAANTEAFF. J is TRBJ1-1 and V is TRBV12-5; D is uncertain. Germline assignment: CDR1 LGHNT and CDR2 FRNRAP. The CDR3 runs 14 residues. Trimming shortened V by 8 bases and J by 1 base, and 14 bases separated the two germline ends.

The rearrangement joins TRBV12-3 or TRBV12-4 to TRBJ2-3; D not resolved. This CDR3 has 12 residues. The V end lost 4 bases, the J end lost 6 bases, and 8 bases lay between the germline ends. DNA of the CDR3: TGTGCCAGCAGTTCCAGCAGGGATACGCAGTATTTT. Residues: CASSSSRDTQYF.